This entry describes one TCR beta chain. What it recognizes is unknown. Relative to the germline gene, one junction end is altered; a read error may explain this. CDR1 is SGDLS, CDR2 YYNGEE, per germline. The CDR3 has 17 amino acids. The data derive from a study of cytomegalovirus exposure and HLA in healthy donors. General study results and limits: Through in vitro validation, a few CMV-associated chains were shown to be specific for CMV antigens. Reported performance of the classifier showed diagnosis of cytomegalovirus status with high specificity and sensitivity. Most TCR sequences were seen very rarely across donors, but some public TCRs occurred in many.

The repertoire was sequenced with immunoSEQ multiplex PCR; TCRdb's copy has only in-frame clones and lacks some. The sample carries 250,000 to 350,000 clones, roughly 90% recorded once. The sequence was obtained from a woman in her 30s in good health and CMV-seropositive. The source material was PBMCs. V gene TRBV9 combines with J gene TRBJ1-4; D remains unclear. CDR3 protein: CASSVDPPGATNEKLFF. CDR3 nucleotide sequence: TGTGCCAGCAGCGTAGACCCCCCAGGTGCAACCAATGAAAAACTGTTTTTT.